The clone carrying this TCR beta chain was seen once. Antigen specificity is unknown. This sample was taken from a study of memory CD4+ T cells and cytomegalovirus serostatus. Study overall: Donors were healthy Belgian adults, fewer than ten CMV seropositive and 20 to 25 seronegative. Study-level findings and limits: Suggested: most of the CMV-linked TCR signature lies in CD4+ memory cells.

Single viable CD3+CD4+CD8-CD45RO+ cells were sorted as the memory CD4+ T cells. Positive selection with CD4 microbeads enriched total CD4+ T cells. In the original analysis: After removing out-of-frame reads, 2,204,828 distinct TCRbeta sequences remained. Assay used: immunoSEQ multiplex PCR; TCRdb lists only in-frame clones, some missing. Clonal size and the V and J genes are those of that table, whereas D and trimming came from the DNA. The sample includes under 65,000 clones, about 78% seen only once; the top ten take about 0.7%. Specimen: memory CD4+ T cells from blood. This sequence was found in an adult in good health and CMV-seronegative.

CDR3 DNA: TGTGCCAGCAGCTTGGCTGGGGGGAACACTGAAGCTTTCTTT. Translating gives CASSLAGGNTEAFF. The V gene is TRBV5-4, the J gene TRBJ1-1; D is possibly TRBD1 (5 bases). The CDR3 extends over 14 amino acids. Germline V gives CDR1 SGHNT, CDR2 YYREEE (reference sequence). The V end was cut by 0 bases, the J end by 1 base, with 7 bases between.